This T cell receptor (beta chain) originates from a study of early T cells in non-severe SARS-CoV-2 infection. TCRdb passed the 5' RACE reads through MiXCR, listing each CDR3 protein once. The data hold roughly 20,000 distinct CDR3 sequences, with under 5.5% observed a single time. In germline, CDR1 is LNHNV, CDR2 YYDKDF (reference sequence). Trimming stripped 2 bases from V and 3 bases from J, with 11 bases between. The CDR3 loop spans 14 amino acids. This clonotype came up many times. This sequence was found in an adult who was a healthcare worker with PCR-confirmed SARS-CoV-2 infection or an uninfected control (not recorded which). V is TRBV15 and J is TRBJ2-7; a possible D gene is TRBD2 (5 bases). Sequences were obtained from whole blood. DNA of the CDR3: TGTGCCACCAGCAGAACCGGGGATCTCTACGAGCAGTACTTC. Protein product: CATSRTGDLYEQYF.